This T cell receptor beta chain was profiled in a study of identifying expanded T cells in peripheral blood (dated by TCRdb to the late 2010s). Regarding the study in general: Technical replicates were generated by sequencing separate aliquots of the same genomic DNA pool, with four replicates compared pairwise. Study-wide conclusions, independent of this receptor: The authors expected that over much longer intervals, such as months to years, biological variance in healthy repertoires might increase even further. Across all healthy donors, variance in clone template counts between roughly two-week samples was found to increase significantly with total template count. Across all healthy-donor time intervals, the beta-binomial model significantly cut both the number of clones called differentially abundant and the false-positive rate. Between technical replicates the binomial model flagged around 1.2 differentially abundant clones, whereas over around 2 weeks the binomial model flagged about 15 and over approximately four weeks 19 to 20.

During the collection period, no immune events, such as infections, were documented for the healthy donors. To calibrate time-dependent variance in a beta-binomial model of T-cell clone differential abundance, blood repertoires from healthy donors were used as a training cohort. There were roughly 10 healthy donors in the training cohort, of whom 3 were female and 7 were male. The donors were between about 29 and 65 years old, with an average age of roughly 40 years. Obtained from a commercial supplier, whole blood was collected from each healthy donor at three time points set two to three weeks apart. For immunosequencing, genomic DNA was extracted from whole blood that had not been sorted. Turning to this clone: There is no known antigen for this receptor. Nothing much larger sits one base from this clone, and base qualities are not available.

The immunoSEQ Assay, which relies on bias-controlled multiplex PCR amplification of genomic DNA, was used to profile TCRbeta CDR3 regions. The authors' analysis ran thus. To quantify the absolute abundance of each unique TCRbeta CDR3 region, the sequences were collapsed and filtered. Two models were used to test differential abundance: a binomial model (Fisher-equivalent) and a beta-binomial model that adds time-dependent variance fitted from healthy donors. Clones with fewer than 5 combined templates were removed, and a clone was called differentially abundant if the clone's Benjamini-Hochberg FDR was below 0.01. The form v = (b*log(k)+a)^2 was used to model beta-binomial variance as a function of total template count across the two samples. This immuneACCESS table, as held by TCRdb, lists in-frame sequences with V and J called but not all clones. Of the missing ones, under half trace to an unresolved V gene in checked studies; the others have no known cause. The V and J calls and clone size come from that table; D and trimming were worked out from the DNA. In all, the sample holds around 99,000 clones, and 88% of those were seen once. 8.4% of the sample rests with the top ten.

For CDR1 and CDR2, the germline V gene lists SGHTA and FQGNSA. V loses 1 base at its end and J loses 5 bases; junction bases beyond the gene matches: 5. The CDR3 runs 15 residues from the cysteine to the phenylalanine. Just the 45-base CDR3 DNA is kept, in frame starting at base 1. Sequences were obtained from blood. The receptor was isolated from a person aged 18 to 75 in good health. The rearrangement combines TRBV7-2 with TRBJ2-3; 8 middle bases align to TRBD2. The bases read TGTGCCAGCAGCTTAGGGGGACTAGGTCGAGATACGCAGTATTTT. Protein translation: CASSLGGLGRDTQYF.